The TCR beta chain under discussion was sequenced for a study of patients and donors after allogeneic stem cell transplantation. This clonotype was found a few times. TCRdb reprocessed the RT-PCR reads via MiXCR and lists one record per CDR3 protein. The data contain roughly 960,000 distinct CDR3 sequences, 15% to 20% of them singletons. The ends lost 1 base at V and 2 bases at J; junction bases unmatched: 4. The germline V gene has CDR1 LGHNA and CDR2 YSLEER. CDR3 length equals 15 residues. The receptor was derived from a human donor who was either an allogeneic HSCT recipient or a stem cell or donor lymphocyte infusion donor (not recorded which). It is not recorded whose cells these are; they may come from a transplant donor. This chain connects TRBV4-3 to TRBJ2-5; 7 nucleotides match TRBD1. The sample consisted of blood, either unsorted or a sorted T cell fraction (not recorded which). CDR3 sequence: CASSQGTGFQETQYF. The DNA for the CDR3 is TGCGCCAGCAGCCAAGGGACAGGCTTTCAAGAGACCCAGTACTTC.